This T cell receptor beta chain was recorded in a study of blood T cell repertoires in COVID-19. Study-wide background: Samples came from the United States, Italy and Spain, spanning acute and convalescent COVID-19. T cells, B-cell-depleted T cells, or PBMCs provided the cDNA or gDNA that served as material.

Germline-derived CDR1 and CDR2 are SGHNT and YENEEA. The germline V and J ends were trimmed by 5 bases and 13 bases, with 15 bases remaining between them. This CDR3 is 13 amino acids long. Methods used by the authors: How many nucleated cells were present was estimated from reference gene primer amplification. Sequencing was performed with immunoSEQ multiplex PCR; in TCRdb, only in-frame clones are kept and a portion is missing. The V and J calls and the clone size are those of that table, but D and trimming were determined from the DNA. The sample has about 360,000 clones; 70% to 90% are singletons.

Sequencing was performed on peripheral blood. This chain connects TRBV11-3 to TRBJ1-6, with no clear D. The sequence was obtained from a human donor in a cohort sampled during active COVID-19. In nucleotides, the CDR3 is TGTGCCAGCAGCCGAGCATATGGTTTCCCCCTCCACTTT. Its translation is CASSRAYGFPLHF.